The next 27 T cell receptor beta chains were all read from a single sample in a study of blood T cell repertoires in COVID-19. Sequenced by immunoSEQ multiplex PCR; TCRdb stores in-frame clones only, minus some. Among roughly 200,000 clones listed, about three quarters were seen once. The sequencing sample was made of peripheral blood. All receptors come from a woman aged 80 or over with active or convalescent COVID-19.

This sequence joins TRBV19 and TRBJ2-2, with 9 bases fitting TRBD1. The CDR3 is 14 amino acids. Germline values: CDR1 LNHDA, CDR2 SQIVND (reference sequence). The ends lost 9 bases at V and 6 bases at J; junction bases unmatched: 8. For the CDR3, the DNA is TGTGCCAGCGACGACAGGGGGAGGGCCGGGGAGCTGTTTTTT. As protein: CASDDRGRAGELFF. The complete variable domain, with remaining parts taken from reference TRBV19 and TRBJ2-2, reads DGGITQSPKYLFRKEGQNVTLSCEQNLNHDAMYWYRQDPGQGLRLIYYSQIVNDFQKGDIAEGYSVSREKKESFPLTVTSAQKNPTAFYLCASDDRGRAGELFFGEGSRLTVL.

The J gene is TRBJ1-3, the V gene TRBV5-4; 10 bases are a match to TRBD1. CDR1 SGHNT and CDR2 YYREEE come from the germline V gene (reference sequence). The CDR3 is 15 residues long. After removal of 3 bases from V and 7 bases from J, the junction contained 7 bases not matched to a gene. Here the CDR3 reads CASSYGTGARNTIYF. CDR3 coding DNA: TGTGCCAGCAGCTACGGGACAGGGGCCCGGAACACCATATATTTT.

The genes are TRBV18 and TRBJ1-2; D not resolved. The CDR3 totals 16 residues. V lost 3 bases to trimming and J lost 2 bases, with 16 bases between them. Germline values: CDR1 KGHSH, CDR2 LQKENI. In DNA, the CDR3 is TGTGCCAGCTCACCGCCCCTCACAGCCTCGAACTATGGCTACACCTTC. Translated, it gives CASSPPLTASNYGYTF.

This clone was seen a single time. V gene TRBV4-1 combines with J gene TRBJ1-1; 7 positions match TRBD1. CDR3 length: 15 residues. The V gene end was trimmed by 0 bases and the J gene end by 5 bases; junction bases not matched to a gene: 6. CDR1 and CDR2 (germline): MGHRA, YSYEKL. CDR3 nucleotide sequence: TGCGCCAGCAGCCAAGACAAGGGGGCGGGAACTGAAGCTTTCTTT. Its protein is CASSQDKGAGTEAFF.

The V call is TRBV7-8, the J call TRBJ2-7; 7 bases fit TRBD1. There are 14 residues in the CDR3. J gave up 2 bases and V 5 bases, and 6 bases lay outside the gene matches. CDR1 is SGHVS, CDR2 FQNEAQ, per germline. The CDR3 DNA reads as TGTGCCAGCAGCCGGGACAGTTTTCCCTACGAGCAGTACTTC. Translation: CASSRDSFPYEQYF.

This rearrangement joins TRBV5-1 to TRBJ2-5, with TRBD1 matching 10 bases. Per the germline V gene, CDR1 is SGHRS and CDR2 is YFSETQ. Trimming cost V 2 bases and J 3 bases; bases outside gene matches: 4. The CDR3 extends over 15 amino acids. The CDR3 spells CASSLIGTGEETQYF. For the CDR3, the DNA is TGCGCCAGCAGCTTAATCGGGACAGGGGAAGAGACCCAGTACTTC.

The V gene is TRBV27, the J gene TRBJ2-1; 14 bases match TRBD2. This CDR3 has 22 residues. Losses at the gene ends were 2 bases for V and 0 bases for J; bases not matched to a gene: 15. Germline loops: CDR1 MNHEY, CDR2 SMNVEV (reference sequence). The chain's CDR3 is CASSLRWPGLAGAIYSYNEQFF. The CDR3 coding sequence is TGTGCCAGCAGTTTAAGGTGGCCGGGACTAGCGGGGGCCATCTACTCCTACAATGAGCAGTTCTTC.

For the CDR3, the DNA is TGCGCCAGCAGCTTGCCACACACCTACGAGCAGTACTTC. The encoded protein is CASSLPHTYEQYF. The chain joins TRBV5-1 to TRBJ2-7; no definite D call. V was pared by 1 base and J by 2 bases, with 7 bases between. The CDR3 has 13 residues. Germline-derived CDR1 and CDR2 are SGHRS and YFSETQ. Together with reference TRBV5-1 and TRBJ2-7, the CDR3 gives the full variable domain: KAGVTQTPRYLIKTRGQQVTLSCSPISGHRSVSWYQQTPGQGLQFLFEYFSETQRNKGNFPGRFSGRQFSNSRSEMNVSTLELGDSALYLCASSLPHTYEQYFGPGTRLTVT.

CDR3 nucleotide sequence: TGTGCCAGCAGCTTGCTCGGGAACAATCAGCCCCAGCATTTT. This sequence encodes CASSLLGNNQPQHF. The rearrangement uses TRBV5-5 and TRBJ1-5; no definite D call. Germline V gene lookup returns CDR1 SGHKS and CDR2 YYEKEE (reference sequence). V was cut by 1 base and J by 3 bases, with 8 bases left in between. This CDR3 is built from 14 residues.

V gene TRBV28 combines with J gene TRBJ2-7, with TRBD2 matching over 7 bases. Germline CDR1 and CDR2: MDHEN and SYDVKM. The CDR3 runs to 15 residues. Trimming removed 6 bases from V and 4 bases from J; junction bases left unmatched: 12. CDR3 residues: CASSSRGGILYEQYF. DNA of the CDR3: TGTGCCAGCAGCTCTCGCGGGGGTATTTTGTACGAGCAGTACTTC.

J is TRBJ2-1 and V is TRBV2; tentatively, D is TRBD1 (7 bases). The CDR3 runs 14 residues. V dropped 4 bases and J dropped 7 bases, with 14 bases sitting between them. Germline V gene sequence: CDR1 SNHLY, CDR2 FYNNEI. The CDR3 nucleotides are TGTGCCAGCAGTGTGAAGGGGGCGGGAAATGAGCAGTTCTTC. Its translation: CASSVKGAGNEQFF. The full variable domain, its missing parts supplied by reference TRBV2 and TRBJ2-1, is EPEVTQTPSHQVTQMGQEVILRCVPISNHLYFYWYRQILGQKVEFLVSFYNNEISEKSEIFDDQFSVERPDGSNFTLKIRSTKLEDSAMYFCASSVKGAGNEQFFGPGTRLTVL.

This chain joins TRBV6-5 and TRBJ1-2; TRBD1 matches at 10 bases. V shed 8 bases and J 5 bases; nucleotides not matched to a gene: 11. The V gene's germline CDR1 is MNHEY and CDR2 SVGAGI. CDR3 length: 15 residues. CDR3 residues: CASAQASGQGYGYTF. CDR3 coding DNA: TGTGCCAGCGCCCAAGCTTCGGGACAGGGGTATGGCTACACCTTC.

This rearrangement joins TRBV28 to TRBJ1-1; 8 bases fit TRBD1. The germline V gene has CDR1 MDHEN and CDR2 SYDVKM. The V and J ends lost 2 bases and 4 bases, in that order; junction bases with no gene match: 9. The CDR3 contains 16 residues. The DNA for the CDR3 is TGTGCCAGCAGTTTAGGTAGATGGACAGGGTTCACTGAAGCTTTCTTT. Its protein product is CASSLGRWTGFTEAFF. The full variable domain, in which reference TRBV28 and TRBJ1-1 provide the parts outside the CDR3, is DVKVTQSSRYLVKRTGEKVFLECVQDMDHENMFWYRQDPGLGLRLIYFSYDVKMKEKGDIPEGYSVSREKKERFSLILESASTNQTSMYLCASSLGRWTGFTEAFFGQGTRLTVV.

The CDR3 reads CASSFGTGAKLFF. The CDR3 DNA follows: TGTGCCAGCAGTTTCGGGACAGGGGCAAAACTGTTTTTT. The chain has TRBV27 and TRBJ1-4, with TRBD1 matching 10 bases. CDR3 length: 13 amino acids. Germline V lookup: CDR1 MNHEY, CDR2 SMNVEV (reference sequence). Trimming at V came to 3 bases and at J to 10 bases, leaving 2 bases not matched to a gene.

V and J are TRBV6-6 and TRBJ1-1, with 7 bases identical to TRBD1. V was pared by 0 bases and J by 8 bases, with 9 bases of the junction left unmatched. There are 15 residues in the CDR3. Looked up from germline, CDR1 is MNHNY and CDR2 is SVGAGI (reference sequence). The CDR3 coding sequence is TGTGCCAGCAGTTACTCTCAGGACAGGTTTAAGGAAGCTTTCTTT. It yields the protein CASSYSQDRFKEAFF.

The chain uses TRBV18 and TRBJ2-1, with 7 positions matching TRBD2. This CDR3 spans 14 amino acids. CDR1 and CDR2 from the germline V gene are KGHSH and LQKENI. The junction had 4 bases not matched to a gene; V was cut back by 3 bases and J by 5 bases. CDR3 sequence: CASSPWGGNNEQFF. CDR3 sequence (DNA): TGTGCCAGCTCACCGTGGGGAGGGAACAATGAGCAGTTCTTC.

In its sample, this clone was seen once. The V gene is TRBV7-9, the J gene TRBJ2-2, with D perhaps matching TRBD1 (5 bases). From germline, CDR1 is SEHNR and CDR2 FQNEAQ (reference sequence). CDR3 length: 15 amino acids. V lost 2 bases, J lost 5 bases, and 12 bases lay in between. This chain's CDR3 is CASSLRFAGTGELFF. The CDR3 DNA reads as TGTGCCAGCAGCTTAAGGTTCGCAGGGACCGGGGAGCTGTTTTTT.

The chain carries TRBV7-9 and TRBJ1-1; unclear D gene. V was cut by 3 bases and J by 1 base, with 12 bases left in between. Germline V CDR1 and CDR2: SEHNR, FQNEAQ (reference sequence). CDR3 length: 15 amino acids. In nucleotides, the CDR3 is TGTGCCAGCAGCTTCCCCTCGGCAGGGAACACTGAAGCTTTCTTT. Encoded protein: CASSFPSAGNTEAFF.

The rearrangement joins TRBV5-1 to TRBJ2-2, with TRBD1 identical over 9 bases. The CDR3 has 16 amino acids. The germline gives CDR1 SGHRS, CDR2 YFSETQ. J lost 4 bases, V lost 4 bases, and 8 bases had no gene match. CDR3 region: CASSLQGTGLTGELFF. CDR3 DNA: TGCGCCAGCAGCCTCCAGGGGACAGGGCTCACCGGGGAGCTGTTTTTT.

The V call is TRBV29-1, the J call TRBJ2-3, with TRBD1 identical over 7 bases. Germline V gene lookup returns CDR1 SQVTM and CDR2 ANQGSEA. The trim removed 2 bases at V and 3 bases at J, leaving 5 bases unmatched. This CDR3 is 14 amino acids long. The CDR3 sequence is CSVERGGRTDTQYF. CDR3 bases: TGCAGCGTTGAACGAGGGGGCAGGACAGATACGCAGTATTTT.

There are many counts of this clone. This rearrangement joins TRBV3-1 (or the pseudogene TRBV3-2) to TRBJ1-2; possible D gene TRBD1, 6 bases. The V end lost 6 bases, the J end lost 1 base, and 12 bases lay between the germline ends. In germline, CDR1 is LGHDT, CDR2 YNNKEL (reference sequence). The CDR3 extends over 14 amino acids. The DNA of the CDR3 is TGTGCCAGCAGTCGGACAGCTAGTAACTATGGCTACACCTTC. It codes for CASSRTASNYGYTF.

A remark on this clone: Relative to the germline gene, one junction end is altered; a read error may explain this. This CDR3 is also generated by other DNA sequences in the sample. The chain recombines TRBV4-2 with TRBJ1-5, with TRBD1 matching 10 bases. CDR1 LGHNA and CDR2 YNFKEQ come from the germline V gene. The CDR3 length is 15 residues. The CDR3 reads CASSQVGTGVQPQHF. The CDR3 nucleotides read TGTGCCAGCAGCCAAGTGGGGACAGGGGTTCAGCCTCAGCATTTT.

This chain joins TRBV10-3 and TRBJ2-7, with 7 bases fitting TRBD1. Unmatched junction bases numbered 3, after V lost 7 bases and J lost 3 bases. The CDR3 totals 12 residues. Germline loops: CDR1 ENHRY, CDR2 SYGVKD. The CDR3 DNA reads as TGTGCCATCACGTACAGGGGCTACGAGCAGTACTTC. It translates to CAITYRGYEQYF.

The CDR3 DNA is TGTGCCAGCAGACTAAACCCGGGACAGGGAAATTCACCCCTCCACTTT. Translated, it gives CASRLNPGQGNSPLHF. The chain employs TRBV27 and TRBJ1-6; 9 bases are a match to TRBD1. The CDR3 runs to 16 residues. V gave up 6 bases and J gave up 7 bases; unmatched junction bases: 10. Looked up from germline, CDR1 is MNHEY and CDR2 is SMNVEV (reference sequence).

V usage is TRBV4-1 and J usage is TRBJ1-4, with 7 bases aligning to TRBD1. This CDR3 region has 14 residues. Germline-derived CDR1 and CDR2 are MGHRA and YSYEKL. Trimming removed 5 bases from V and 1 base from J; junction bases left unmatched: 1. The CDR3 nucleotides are TGCGCCAGCAGCGACAGGGAAACTAATGAAAAACTGTTTTTT. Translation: CASSDRETNEKLFF.

The DNA for the CDR3 is TGTGCCAGCAGCCAAGTTCTAGCGGGGGGCCACGAGCAGTACTTC. Protein product: CASSQVLAGGHEQYF. This chain joins TRBV4-2 and TRBJ2-7; 11 positions match TRBD2. The CDR3 has 15 residues. Trimming took 1 base from V and 5 from J; bases not matched to a gene: 4. Germline CDR1 LGHNA, CDR2 YNFKEQ.

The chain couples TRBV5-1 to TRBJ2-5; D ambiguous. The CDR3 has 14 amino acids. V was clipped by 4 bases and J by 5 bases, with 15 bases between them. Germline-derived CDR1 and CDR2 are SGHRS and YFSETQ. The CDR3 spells CASSLTRVGETQYF. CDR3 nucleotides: TGCGCCAGCAGCCTTACACGCGTCGGGGAGACCCAGTACTTC.